This entry concerns a single T cell receptor beta chain. This sample was taken from a study of control samples from healthy donors and cancer patients. The protocol was immunoSEQ multiplex PCR, while the TCRdb copy is restricted to in-frame clones and leaves out a portion. In the table there are approximately 88,000 clones, roughly 92% of which are singletons. The source of this sequence is a woman in her twenties or thirties in good health. Sample: blood.

CDR3 sequence: CASSLDRVGSEQYF. The DNA for the CDR3 is TGTGCCAGCAGTTTGGATAGGGTAGGGAGTGAGCAGTACTTC. V usage is TRBV27 and J usage is TRBJ2-7; tentative D call: TRBD2 (5 bases). Germline CDR1 MNHEY, CDR2 SMNVEV (reference sequence). This CDR3 region has 14 residues. V lost 3 bases to trimming and J lost 7 bases, with 16 bases between them.